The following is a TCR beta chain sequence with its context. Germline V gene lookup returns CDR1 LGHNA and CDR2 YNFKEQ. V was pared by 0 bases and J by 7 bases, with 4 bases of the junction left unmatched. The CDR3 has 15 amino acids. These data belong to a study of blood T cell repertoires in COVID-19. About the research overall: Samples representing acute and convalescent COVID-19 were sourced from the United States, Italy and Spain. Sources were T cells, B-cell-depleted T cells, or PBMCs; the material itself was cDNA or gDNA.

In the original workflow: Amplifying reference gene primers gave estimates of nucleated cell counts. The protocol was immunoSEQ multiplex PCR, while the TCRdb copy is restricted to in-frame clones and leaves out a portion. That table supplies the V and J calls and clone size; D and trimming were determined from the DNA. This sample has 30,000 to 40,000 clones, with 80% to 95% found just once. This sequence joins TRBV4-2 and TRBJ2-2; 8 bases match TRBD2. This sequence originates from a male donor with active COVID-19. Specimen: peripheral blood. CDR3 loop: CASSQDTAGDGELFF. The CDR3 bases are TGTGCCAGCAGCCAAGATACAGCGGGGGACGGGGAGCTGTTTTTT.